These 17 T cell receptor beta chains originate from one sample sequenced in a study of T cell responses to AZD1222 COVID-19 vaccine. Assay: immunoSEQ multiplex PCR; the TCRdb copy retains only in-frame clones and omits some. This sample has around 120,000 clones, with approximately 90% found just once. Sequenced material: peripheral blood, taken on day 0 of MenACWY control vaccination. These receptors originate from an adult in good health.

The chain links TRBV7-2 to TRBJ2-1; 9 positions agree with TRBD2. This CDR3 has 14 residues. With 5 bases clipped from V and 10 bases from J, the junction kept 9 bases outside the gene matches. In germline, CDR1 is SGHTA, CDR2 FQGNSA. CDR3 in amino acids: CASSPRLAVGEQFF. The CDR3 DNA sequence: TGTGCCAGCAGCCCCCGACTAGCGGTTGGCGAGCAGTTCTTC.

The CDR3 reads CASRRTSARTTTGELFF. CDR3 nucleotides: TGTGCCAGCAGGCGGACTAGCGCACGGACAACCACCGGGGAGCTGTTTTTT. The rearrangement links TRBV27 to TRBJ2-2, with 9 bases matching TRBD2. This CDR3 is built from 17 residues. Germline CDR1 reads MNHEY; CDR2 reads SMNVEV (reference sequence). After removal of 6 bases from V and 4 bases from J, the junction contained 12 bases not matched to a gene.

The rearrangement links TRBV11-3 to TRBJ1-1, with TRBD1 as a possible D gene (5 bases). Germline loops: CDR1 SGHNT, CDR2 YENEEA. The CDR3 is made up of 14 amino acids. Trimming took 0 bases from V and 1 from J, leaving 6 bases between them. The CDR3 region is CASSLDRENTEAFF. For the CDR3, the DNA is TGTGCCAGCAGCTTAGACAGGGAGAACACTGAAGCTTTCTTT.

V gene TRBV12-5 combines with J gene TRBJ2-1; D possibly corresponds to TRBD2 (6 bases). V was clipped by 1 base and J by 1 base, with 17 bases between them. There are 18 residues in the CDR3. The germline V gene encodes CDR1 LGHNT and CDR2 FRNRAP. DNA for the CDR3: TGTGCTAGTGGTTTGGGGTGGAATCCCGGGAGTTCCTACAATGAGCAGTTCTTC. It yields the protein CASGLGWNPGSSYNEQFF.

The chain is built from TRBV6-5 and TRBJ2-1, with TRBD2 identical over 8 bases. CDR1 is MNHEY, CDR2 SVGAGI, per germline. V lost 0 bases, J lost 9 bases, and 10 bases stayed unmatched. The CDR3 is 16 amino acids. DNA for the CDR3: TGTGCCAGCAGTTACTCTACCTCTTTAGCGGGAAGTGAGCAGTTCTTC. It codes for CASSYSTSLAGSEQFF.

J is TRBJ1-1 and V is TRBV28, with D perhaps TRBD1 (6 bases). From germline, CDR1 is MDHEN and CDR2 SYDVKM. This CDR3 spans 13 amino acids. V was pared by 5 bases and J by 8 bases, with 15 bases between. The CDR3 DNA reads as TGTGCCAGCAGTCTACAGGGCTACCAAGAAGCTTTCTTT. Its protein is CASSLQGYQEAFF.

CDR3 amino acids: CASSLTGGNTEAFF. Here the CDR3 DNA reads TGTGCCAGCAGTTTAACAGGGGGGAACACTGAAGCTTTCTTT. The chain recombines TRBV27 with TRBJ1-1; TRBD1 agrees at 8 bases. V shed 2 bases, J shed 1 base, and the junction held 0 bases outside the gene matches. Germline CDR1 MNHEY, CDR2 SMNVEV (reference sequence). The CDR3 has 14 residues.

CDR3 sequence: CASSEGASGRIYEQYF. The CDR3 DNA sequence: TGTGCCAGCAGTGAGGGAGCTAGCGGGAGGATCTACGAGCAGTACTTC. J is TRBJ2-7 and V is TRBV6-1; TRBD2 matches at 11 bases. The CDR3 runs to 16 residues. J was trimmed by 3 bases and V by 3 bases; bases with no gene match: 7. CDR1 is MNHNS, CDR2 SASEGT, per germline.

This chain uses TRBV11-2 with TRBJ2-7; TRBD2 agrees at 13 bases. In germline, CDR1 is SGHAT, CDR2 FQNNGV. V shed 7 bases and J 5 bases; nucleotides not matched to a gene: 2. The length of the CDR3 is 13 residues. The CDR3 sequence is CASKLAGGNEQYF. CDR3 nucleotide sequence: TGTGCCAGCAAACTAGCGGGAGGGAACGAGCAGTACTTC.

The V and J genes are TRBV11-3 and TRBJ2-2, with D hard to call. This CDR3 is 13 amino acids long. Germline values: CDR1 SGHNT, CDR2 YENEEA. V was pared by 5 bases and J by 1 base, with 5 bases between. This chain's CDR3 is CASSTGNTGELFF. DNA for the CDR3: TGTGCCAGCAGCACGGGGAACACCGGGGAGCTGTTTTTT. Filled out from reference TRBV11-3 and TRBJ2-2, the complete variable domain reads EAGVVQSPRYKIIEKKQPVAFWCNPISGHNTLYWYLQNLGQGPELLIRYENEEAVDDSQLPKDRFSAERLKGVDSTLKIQPAELGDSAVYLCASSTGNTGELFFGEGSRLTVL.

The chain joins TRBV27 to TRBJ1-1; unclear D gene. The CDR3 has 13 amino acids. V lost 5 bases, J lost 3 bases, and 10 bases lay in between. CDR1 is MNHEY, CDR2 SMNVEV, per germline (reference sequence). This chain's CDR3 is CASSHQSYTEAFF. The CDR3 nucleotides read TGTGCCAGCAGTCACCAATCATACACTGAAGCTTTCTTT.

The genes are TRBV6-6 and TRBJ1-3; no reliable D call. The germline V gene has CDR1 MNHNY and CDR2 SVGAGI (reference sequence). The V end was cut by 5 bases, the J end by 0 bases, with 5 bases between. CDR3 length: 13 amino acids. CDR3 sequence (DNA): TGTGCCAGCAGTGTGCTCTCTGGAAACACCATATATTTT. It yields the protein CASSVLSGNTIYF.

The chain has TRBV6-6 and TRBJ2-7; 8 bases are a match to TRBD2. CDR3 length: 15 residues. V trimming: 6 bases; J trimming: 6 bases; junction bases outside the gene matches: 13. The V gene's germline CDR1 is MNHNY and CDR2 SVGAGI (reference sequence). CDR3 nucleotides: TGTGCCAGCAGACAAGGGTCAGCGGGAGAAGGCGAGCAGTACTTC. Residues: CASRQGSAGEGEQYF.

This sequence joins TRBV27 and TRBJ1-5; D uncertain. V was cut by 6 bases and J by 9 bases, with 6 bases left in between. In germline, CDR1 is MNHEY, CDR2 SMNVEV (reference sequence). The CDR3 totals 10 residues. The CDR3 DNA sequence: TGTGCCAGCAGAGGTCCGCCCCAGCATTTT. It yields the protein CASRGPPQHF.

V is TRBV25-1 and J is TRBJ1-2; no clear D gene. CDR3 length equals 14 residues. The germline V gene encodes CDR1 MGHDK and CDR2 SYGVNS. The V end lost 3 bases, the J end lost 8 bases, and 16 bases lay between the germline ends. CDR3 in amino acids: CASSDSDRRTGYTF. The CDR3 nucleotides are TGTGCCAGCAGTGACTCTGACCGTAGGACGGGCTACACCTTC.

The rearrangement links TRBV27 to TRBJ1-5, with 11 bases identical to TRBD1. The CDR3 length is 14 residues. Germline V lookup: CDR1 MNHEY, CDR2 SMNVEV (reference sequence). J was trimmed by 3 bases and V by 8 bases; bases with no gene match: 3. The CDR3 sequence is CASGDRGDNQPQHF. The CDR3 DNA follows: TGTGCCAGCGGGGACAGGGGGGACAATCAGCCCCAGCATTTT.

The CDR3 is CASSLVWGDTEAFF. In DNA, the CDR3 is TGCGCCAGCAGTCTGGTTTGGGGGGACACTGAAGCTTTCTTT. The rearrangement links TRBV5-1 to TRBJ1-1; a possible D gene is TRBD1 (5 bases). The V end lost 5 bases, the J end lost 3 bases, and 14 bases lay between the germline ends. The CDR3 contains 14 residues. The germline V gene encodes CDR1 SGHRS and CDR2 YFSETQ.